This T cell receptor beta chain was sequenced during a study of T cell repertoires in cytomegalovirus infection. The CDR3 is 17 residues long. The V and J ends lost 6 bases and 3 bases, in that order; junction bases with no gene match: 5. Germline loops: CDR1 SEHNR, CDR2 FQNEAQ (reference sequence). TCRdb ran MiXCR on the reads and lists one entry per CDR3 protein. The sample yields roughly 920,000 distinct CDR3 sequences, approximately 33% seen once. To note about this clonotype: The antigen is unknown.

The sample consisted of cultured CD8+ T cells from PBMCs, taken from culture after CMV antigen stimulation. The V call is TRBV7-9, the J call TRBJ2-2, with 15 bases matching TRBD2. The receptor was derived from a human donor in good health (CMV status not recorded). Some clones in this sample may be carry-over from other donors' samples. CDR3 bases: TGTGCCAGCAGACGGACTAGCGGGGGGGCTGACACCGGGGAGCTGTTTTTT. As protein: CASRRTSGGADTGELFF.